The 8 T cell receptor beta chains below all came from one sample that was sequenced in a study of technical replicates of blood from a handful of donors. Some clones are missing from TCRdb's copy, which holds only in-frame ones; the method was immunoSEQ multiplex PCR. The data show some 57,000 clones, approximately 97% seen once. Sequenced input: T cells isolated from PBMCs. The receptors derive from a human donor in good health.

The V call is TRBV19, the J call TRBJ1-2, with 7 bases lining up with TRBD1. The CDR3 runs 14 residues. The V gene's germline CDR1 is LNHDA and CDR2 SQIVND (reference sequence). The V gene end was trimmed by 5 bases and the J gene end by 2 bases; junction bases not matched to a gene: 5. The CDR3 DNA sequence: TGTGCCAGTAGTGCCCGACAGGGCAACTATGGCTACACCTTC. Its translation is CASSARQGNYGYTF.

This clone was seen only once. The chain joins TRBV27 to TRBJ1-2, with TRBD1 as a possible D gene (6 bases). CDR3 size: 16 residues. Germline values: CDR1 MNHEY, CDR2 SMNVEV (reference sequence). V lost 2 bases and J lost 4, with 17 bases in between. The CDR3 reads CASSLTPPRGGYGYTF. For the CDR3, the DNA is TGTGCCAGCAGTTTAACTCCCCCTAGAGGGGGCTATGGCTACACCTTC.

V is TRBV28 and J is TRBJ2-5; 12 bases agree with TRBD2. The germline gives CDR1 MDHEN, CDR2 SYDVKM. J gave up 5 bases and V 5 bases, and 9 bases lay outside the gene matches. The CDR3 spans 16 residues. The CDR3 is CASSKTSGSTWETQYF. The CDR3 nucleotides are TGTGCCAGCAGTAAGACTAGCGGGAGTACTTGGGAGACCCAGTACTTC. Based on the CDR3 plus reference TRBV28 and TRBJ2-5, the full variable domain is DVKVTQSSRYLVKRTGEKVFLECVQDMDHENMFWYRQDPGLGLRLIYFSYDVKMKEKGDIPEGYSVSREKKERFSLILESASTNQTSMYLCASSKTSGSTWETQYFGPGTRLLVL.

The V and J genes are TRBV7-9 and TRBJ2-7; 9 bases agree with TRBD1. The junction had 1 base not matched to a gene; V was cut back by 4 bases and J by 0 bases. The CDR3 totals 14 residues. The V gene's germline CDR1 is SEHNR and CDR2 FQNEAQ (reference sequence). CDR3 region: CASSSDRGSYEQYF. The CDR3 nucleotides are TGTGCCAGCAGCTCGGACAGGGGCTCCTACGAGCAGTACTTC.

The V and J genes are TRBV6-1 and TRBJ1-3; the D is unclear. Trimming removed 6 bases at V and 4 bases at J, with 10 bases between. Germline V lookup: CDR1 MNHNS, CDR2 SASEGT. This CDR3 is 13 amino acids long. CDR3 nucleotides: TGTGCCAGCAGGTCGACACCGGGAAACACCATATATTTT. Protein product: CASRSTPGNTIYF.

V gene TRBV29-1 combines with J gene TRBJ2-1, with D possibly TRBD2 on 6 matching bases. The CDR3 runs to 14 residues. Per the germline V gene, CDR1 is SQVTM and CDR2 is ANQGSEA. V lost 4 bases and J 6 bases, leaving 16 bases between the germline ends. The chain's CDR3 is CSVGRRWRGNEQFF. For the CDR3, the DNA is TGCAGCGTTGGCCGTAGATGGAGGGGCAATGAGCAGTTCTTC.

The chain uses TRBV27 and TRBJ1-2; tentatively, D is TRBD1 (6 bases). The V gene lost 4 bases and the J gene lost 2 bases, with 14 bases spanning the gap. Germline V CDR1 and CDR2: MNHEY, SMNVEV (reference sequence). The CDR3 covers 15 residues. The CDR3 reads CASSYLPDRNYGYTF. DNA of the CDR3: TGTGCCAGCAGTTACCTACCGGACAGAAACTATGGCTACACCTTC.

The chain is built from TRBV7-9 and TRBJ2-1; 15 bases fit TRBD2. The CDR3 runs 16 residues. CDR1 is SEHNR, CDR2 FQNEAQ, per germline (reference sequence). Trimming cost V 5 bases and J 7 bases; bases outside gene matches: 6. Written as DNA, the CDR3 is TGTGCCAGCAGCCTCCGGACTAGCGGGGGGGAAAATGAGCAGTTCTTC. The encoded protein is CASSLRTSGGENEQFF.